This passage covers 25 T cell receptor beta chains from one sample sequenced in a study of early T cells in non-severe SARS-CoV-2 infection. TCRdb reprocessed the 5' RACE reads via MiXCR and lists one record per CDR3 protein. The sample yields approximately 110,000 distinct CDR3 sequences, more than 12% seen once. What was sequenced was whole blood. The source of these receptors is an adult who was a healthcare worker with PCR-confirmed SARS-CoV-2 infection or an uninfected control (not recorded which).

The rearrangement uses TRBV11-2 and TRBJ1-2; D is uncertain. Germline V gene sequence: CDR1 SGHAT, CDR2 FQNNGV. Trimming cost V 5 bases and J 7 bases, with 11 bases left between them. CDR3 length equals 12 residues. In nucleotides, the CDR3 is TGTGCCAGCAGCAGCGGACTGATTGGCTACACCTTC. Its protein is CASSSGLIGYTF.

This rearrangement joins TRBV29-1 to TRBJ1-1, with 7 bases fitting TRBD1. Trimming cost V 5 bases and J 3 bases; bases outside gene matches: 9. There are 14 residues in the CDR3. Per the germline V gene, CDR1 is SQVTM and CDR2 is ANQGSEA. The chain's CDR3 is CSVLGQAWDTEAFF. In DNA, the CDR3 is TGCAGCGTTCTAGGACAGGCCTGGGACACTGAAGCTTTCTTT.

The chain recombines TRBV5-1 with TRBJ2-1, with a possible D match to TRBD1 (5 bases). V lost 5 bases and J 2 bases, leaving 11 bases between the germline ends. This CDR3 contains 14 residues. The germline CDR1 and CDR2 sequences are SGHRS and YFSETQ. The CDR3 spells CASSSDSPYNEQFF. The CDR3 DNA reads as TGCGCCAGCAGTTCCGACAGTCCCTACAATGAGCAGTTCTTC.

This clonotype was seen a handful of times. V is TRBV2 and J is TRBJ1-4, with TRBD1 as a possible D gene (5 bases). Germline V lookup: CDR1 SNHLY, CDR2 FYNNEI. The CDR3 extends over 14 amino acids. Trimming took 3 bases from V and 8 from J, leaving 13 bases between them. The CDR3 sequence is CASSEASGEEKLFF. The CDR3 bases are TGTGCCAGCAGTGAGGCCTCGGGGGAGGAAAAACTGTTTTTT.

The sample holds a few counts of this clonotype. The chain joins TRBV13 to TRBJ2-6, with 7 bases that match TRBD1. V dropped 5 bases and J dropped 0; count of bases not matched to a gene: 16. CDR3 length equals 20 residues. The germline V gene encodes CDR1 PRHDT and CDR2 FYEKMQ (reference sequence). DNA for the CDR3: TGTGCCAGCAGCCTTGGGATTCCGGGACAGATCAGCTCTGGGGCCAACGTCCTGACTTTC. This codes for CASSLGIPGQISSGANVLTF.

The rearrangement uses TRBV6-6 and TRBJ1-6; no clear D gene. V was cut by 5 bases and J by 14 bases, with 13 bases left in between. The CDR3 runs 12 residues. CDR1 and CDR2 from the germline V gene are MNHNY and SVGAGI (reference sequence). The chain's CDR3 is CASSPPFGALHF. The DNA of the CDR3 is TGTGCCAGCAGTCCCCCATTTGGGGCCCTCCACTTT.

This clonotype appeared many times. The V and J genes are TRBV18 and TRBJ1-3, with D hard to call. There are 16 residues in the CDR3. Germline CDR1 and CDR2: KGHSH and LQKENI. V gave up 2 bases and J gave up 0 bases, with 11 bases separating them. DNA of the CDR3: TGTGCCAGCTCACCAATGGACCCCAGCTCTGGAAACACCATATATTTT. Translating it yields CASSPMDPSSGNTIYF.

The chain links TRBV3-1 to TRBJ2-3; D may be TRBD1 or TRBD2 (5 bases each). CDR3 length: 18 amino acids. Trimming stripped 1 base from V and 4 bases from J, with 21 bases between. The V gene's germline CDR1 is LGHDT and CDR2 YNNKEL (reference sequence). The CDR3 sequence is CASSQAPPGARRSDTQYF. The DNA of the CDR3 is TGTGCCAGCAGCCAAGCCCCGCCCGGGGCGCGTCGCTCAGATACGCAGTATTTT.

The CDR3 nucleotides are TGCGCCAGCAGCCTAGAACTCCAGGACGGCAGTAACTATGGCTACACCTTC. Translating gives CASSLELQDGSNYGYTF. This rearrangement joins TRBV5-1 to TRBJ1-2; D ambiguous. Germline values: CDR1 SGHRS, CDR2 YFSETQ. The CDR3 extends over 17 amino acids. V was shortened by 4 bases and J by 1 base, with 20 bases between the two germline ends.

CDR3 amino acids: CASSLGQNIQYF. The CDR3 nucleotides are TGTGCCAGCAGCCTGGGACAAAACATTCAGTACTTC. The chain has TRBV5-4 and TRBJ2-4, with D possibly called TRBD1 or TRBD2 (5 bases each). V shed 4 bases and J shed 5 bases, with 7 bases lying between them. Germline V gene lookup returns CDR1 SGHNT and CDR2 YYREEE (reference sequence). The CDR3 has 12 amino acids.

This clonotype was counted ten times or more. The rearrangement uses TRBV2 and TRBJ2-3; D is uncertain. The germline V and J ends were trimmed by 6 bases and 5 bases, with 9 bases remaining between them. Germline-derived CDR1 and CDR2 are SNHLY and FYNNEI. The CDR3 runs 12 residues. As DNA, the CDR3 is TGTGCCAGCAGACCGTCAGGAGATACGCAGTATTTT. Encoded protein: CASRPSGDTQYF.

This clonotype has just a few counts. V is TRBV7-9 and J is TRBJ2-7; a weak D match, TRBD1 (8 bases). CDR1 is SEHNR and CDR2 is FQNEAQ in the germline V gene (reference sequence). CDR3 length equals 14 residues. V lost 5 bases to trimming and J lost 5 bases, with 16 bases between them. CDR3 amino acids: CASSVGGTGNEQYF. The DNA of the CDR3 is TGTGCCAGCAGCGTCGGGGGGACAGGTAACGAGCAGTACTTC.

This clonotype was seen more than once but under ten times. The chain has TRBV7-2 and TRBJ2-1, with D perhaps given as TRBD1 or TRBD2 (5 bases each). The germline V and J ends were trimmed by 3 bases and 0 bases, with 9 bases remaining between them. CDR3 length equals 15 residues. CDR1 SGHTA and CDR2 FQGNSA come from the germline V gene. CDR3: CASSFRDGSYNEQFF. CDR3 nucleotides: TGTGCCAGCAGCTTCCGGGACGGCTCCTACAATGAGCAGTTCTTC.

This clonotype has a count of ten or more. The genes are TRBV30 and TRBJ1-2, with D possibly being TRBD1 (5 bases). V was pared by 5 bases and J by 4 bases, with 17 bases between. Per germline, CDR1 GTSNPN and CDR2 SVGIG (reference sequence). This CDR3 region has 14 residues. CDR3 sequence reads: CAWGKNTGFYGYTF. DNA for the CDR3: TGTGCCTGGGGGAAGAATACAGGTTTCTATGGCTACACCTTC.

This clonotype came up a few times. The chain uses TRBV11-2 and TRBJ2-1; TRBD1 is a possible D gene (6 bases). The germline V and J ends were trimmed by 3 bases and 7 bases, with 13 bases remaining between them. CDR1 and CDR2 (germline): SGHAT, FQNNGV. The length of the CDR3 is 14 residues. The CDR3 DNA follows: TGTGCCAGCAGCTTCGGAACAGGGCGGAATGAGCAGTTCTTC. It yields the protein CASSFGTGRNEQFF.

This clonotype turned up a few times. V usage is TRBV5-1 and J usage is TRBJ2-1, with D maybe TRBD2 (6 bases). Trimming removed 4 bases at V and 2 bases at J, with 7 bases between. The CDR3 totals 13 residues. Germline lookup yields CDR1 SGHRS and CDR2 YFSETQ. CDR3 in amino acids: CASSRGTYNEQFF. CDR3 coding DNA: TGCGCCAGCAGCCGGGGGACCTACAATGAGCAGTTCTTC.

This clonotype occurred a few times. V and J are TRBV24-1 and TRBJ2-3; D ambiguous. From germline, CDR1 is KGHDR and CDR2 SFDVKD. The CDR3 length is 16 residues. Trimming removed 0 bases at V and 0 bases at J, with 9 bases between. The CDR3 nucleotides are TGTGCCACCAGTGATTTGCAAAACCACAGCACAGATACGCAGTATTTT. Its translation is CATSDLQNHSTDTQYF.

The chain has TRBV10-1 and TRBJ2-3, with D perhaps being TRBD1 or TRBD2 (5 bases each). The V and J ends lost 2 bases and 4 bases respectively, with 13 bases between them. The germline CDR1 and CDR2 sequences are WNHNN and SYGVQD (reference sequence). The CDR3 contains 15 residues. The CDR3, as DNA: TGCGCCAGCAGTGAGGGGACCTTGGGGCCAGATACGCAGTATTTT. Its protein product is CASSEGTLGPDTQYF.

This rearrangement joins TRBV20-1 to TRBJ2-7; D may be TRBD2 (6 bases). The CDR3 spans 11 residues. Trimming pared 3 bases from V and 5 bases from J, leaving 8 bases between. CDR1 DFQATT and CDR2 SNEGSKA come from the germline V gene (reference sequence). The CDR3 sequence: CSARGGDEQYF. CDR3 nucleotide sequence: TGCAGTGCTAGGGGCGGGGACGAGCAGTACTTC.

Only a few counts were recorded for this clonotype. The chain has TRBV7-6 and TRBJ2-2; 10 positions match TRBD1. In germline, CDR1 is SGHVS, CDR2 FNYEAQ. The J segment lost 4 bases and the V segment lost 5 bases, leaving 7 bases of the junction unmatched. The CDR3 consists of 16 residues. The CDR3: CASSPRTGGITGELFF. CDR3 DNA sequence: TGTGCCAGCAGCCCGAGGACAGGGGGAATCACCGGGGAGCTGTTTTTT.

This chain links TRBV29-1 with TRBJ2-2; 8 bases match TRBD2. In germline, CDR1 is SQVTM, CDR2 ANQGSEA. The CDR3 has 12 amino acids. V lost 4 bases to trimming and J lost 10 bases; unmatched junction nucleotides: 5. Written as DNA, the CDR3 is TGCAGCGTTGGCGAGCGGGGGTTGGAGCTGTTTTTT. Its protein is CSVGERGLELFF.

This clonotype turned up a few times. The rearrangement links TRBV25-1 to TRBJ1-1, with a weak D call TRBD1 (6 bases). This CDR3 region has 12 residues. Trimming removed 1 base from V and 10 bases from J, with 10 bases in between. CDR1 and CDR2 from the germline V gene are MGHDK and SYGVNS. The CDR3 spells CASSEWGRGAFF. The CDR3 nucleotides are TGTGCCAGCAGTGAATGGGGCAGGGGAGCTTTCTTT.

This clonotype was counted ten times or more. The chain is built from TRBV12-3 or TRBV12-4 and TRBJ2-1, with 9 bases fitting TRBD1. V was pared by 6 bases and J by 4 bases, with 7 bases of the junction left unmatched. The CDR3 extends over 15 amino acids. This CDR3 is CASSPGTGIYNEQFF. CDR3 DNA sequence: TGTGCCAGCAGCCCCGGGACAGGGATATACAATGAGCAGTTCTTC.

The table lists this clonotype with a few counts. This rearrangement joins TRBV18 to TRBJ1-2, with a possible D match to TRBD1 (5 bases). The CDR3 has 12 amino acids. Germline values: CDR1 KGHSH, CDR2 LQKENI. V was cut by 3 bases and J by 5 bases, with 7 bases left in between. In DNA, the CDR3 is TGTGCCAGCTCACCGCCAGGGTATGGCTACACCTTC. This gives the protein CASSPPGYGYTF.

This clonotype was picked up a small number of times. V is TRBV20-1 and J is TRBJ2-1, with TRBD1 matching over 11 bases. Germline V gives CDR1 DFQATT, CDR2 SNEGSKA (reference sequence). The CDR3 has 14 amino acids. Trimming took 3 bases from V and 8 from J; bases not matched to a gene: 6. The CDR3 protein is CSARDRGRWDEQFF. CDR3 nucleotides: TGCAGTGCTAGGGACAGGGGGCGTTGGGATGAGCAGTTCTTC.